The clone carrying this TCR beta chain was recorded many times. The antigen is unknown. The data derive from a study of human T cells and chemical hapten exposure. Findings of the study overall: Sensitizing with DPC caused no change in TCRs above 1 in 1000 frequency.

Time point given: healthy volunteer bleed at 2 weeks. Total RNA came from unfractionated whole blood. Original analysis: Sample TCR counts, which ranged from roughly 20,000 to 750,000, had a median of roughly 96,000. TCRdb ran MiXCR on the RACE reads and lists one entry per CDR3 protein. In this record, the V and J calls reflect TCRdb's handling and not the investigators' own analysis. The table includes some 93,000 distinct CDR3 sequences, approximately 10% detected once. Germline CDR1 is DFQATT and CDR2 is SNEGSKA (reference sequence). CDR3 length: 11 residues. Trimming took 4 bases from V and 9 from J, leaving 12 bases between them.

This TCR was recovered from a female donor in good health. Some clones in this sample may be carry-over from other donors' samples. Material: whole blood. The rearrangement joins TRBV20-1 to TRBJ2-5; D call uncertain. In DNA, the CDR3 is TGCAGTGCTATGGGCAGGACCCCCCAGTACTTC. It codes for CSAMGRTPQYF.